This T cell receptor beta chain was recovered during a study of blood T cells in healthy people across ages. General study findings and limits: It was held that diversity estimates obtained from one million T cells represented underestimates.

Regarding this clonotype: The antigen is unknown. This may come from a read error, since a much larger clone is one base off.

With a J-beta primer mix and a sample-barcoded 5' primer, a second PCR ran about 6 to 11 cycles. Each sample yielded at least 3 million CDR3-containing paired-end reads. Each CDR3 protein is one row after TCRdb ran MiXCR on the 5' RACE reads. Of hundreds of thousands of distinct CDR3 sequences in the sample, roughly 50% are singletons; the top ten hold 13%. CDR3 size: 15 residues. The germline V gene has CDR1 SGHRS and CDR2 YFSETQ. Between the trimmed V and J ends, which lost 0 bases and 13 bases, there was a span of 20 bases. The J gene is TRBJ2-1, the V gene TRBV5-1; D gene ambiguous. The clonotype originates from a man aged 30 to 39 in good health. The material sequenced was blood. The CDR3 DNA sequence: TGCGCCAGCAGCTTGGTAGGAGCGACTCAAGAGACCCAGTTCTTC. Its translation: CASSLVGATQETQFF.